Following are 13 T cell receptor beta chains from one sample sequenced in a study of blood T cell repertoires in COVID-19. Clones were read by immunoSEQ multiplex PCR, and TCRdb kept only the in-frame ones, dropping some. The table has 180,000 or so clones, about 89% seen once; the top ten hold nearly 2.5%. The sample comprised peripheral blood. The origin of the receptors is a man aged 40-49 years with active or convalescent COVID-19.

The chain uses TRBV28 and TRBJ1-5; TRBD1 matches at 9 bases. The V gene's germline CDR1 is MDHEN and CDR2 SYDVKM. Losses at the gene ends were 5 bases for V and 5 bases for J; bases not matched to a gene: 10. The CDR3 covers 16 residues. This CDR3 is CASSLAPGQGYQPQHF. CDR3 nucleotides: TGTGCCAGCAGTCTCGCCCCGGGACAGGGATATCAGCCCCAGCATTTT.

Here the CDR3 DNA reads TGTGCCACCAGCAGCCCTCATCTAGCGGGGGGGCGGGTCAAAAACATTCAGTACTTC. It translates to CATSSPHLAGGRVKNIQYF. The chain has TRBV15 and TRBJ2-4; 12 bases match TRBD2. This CDR3 is 19 amino acids long. Germline V gene data show CDR1 as LNHNV and CDR2 as YYDKDF (reference sequence). After removal of 3 bases from V and 3 bases from J, the junction contained 12 bases not matched to a gene.

The rearrangement joins TRBV7-9 to TRBJ2-5, with 7 bases lining up with TRBD2. Germline CDR1 is SEHNR and CDR2 is FQNEAQ (reference sequence). V lost 3 bases and J lost 2; bases outside the gene matches: 9. The CDR3 is 16 amino acids. The chain's CDR3 is CASSLMSGGSQETQYF. Written as DNA, the CDR3 is TGTGCCAGCAGCTTGATGTCGGGGGGTTCACAAGAGACCCAGTACTTC.

This clone was recorded once. The chain is built from TRBV7-8 and TRBJ2-7, with 9 bases aligning to TRBD1. CDR3 length: 14 amino acids. V lost 3 bases, J lost 4 bases, and 4 bases stayed unmatched. Germline V gives CDR1 SGHVS, CDR2 FQNEAQ. The CDR3 DNA follows: TGTGCCAGCAGCTTCGGACAGGGGACGTACGAGCAGTACTTC. Translated: CASSFGQGTYEQYF.

The V call is TRBV27, the J call TRBJ2-7, with 9 bases lining up with TRBD1. J was trimmed by 5 bases and V by 8 bases; bases with no gene match: 7. The germline CDR1 and CDR2 sequences are MNHEY and SMNVEV (reference sequence). CDR3 size: 13 residues. The DNA of the CDR3 is TGTGCCAGCCGGGACAGGGTGAGGAACGAGCAGTACTTC. Its translation: CASRDRVRNEQYF.

The rearrangement links TRBV5-1 to TRBJ2-2, with 9 bases matching TRBD1. The trim removed 4 bases at V and 3 bases at J, leaving 7 bases unmatched. CDR1 and CDR2 (germline): SGHRS, YFSETQ. This CDR3 contains 16 residues. The CDR3: CASSAPGQGDTGELFF. In nucleotides, the CDR3 is TGCGCCAGCAGCGCACCGGGACAGGGCGACACCGGGGAGCTGTTTTTT.

The chain recombines TRBV6-2 or TRBV6-3 with TRBJ2-1, with 7 bases that match TRBD1. The junction had 8 bases not matched to a gene; V was cut back by 5 bases and J by 4 bases. Germline assignment: CDR1 MNHEY and CDR2 SVGEGT. CDR3 length: 15 amino acids. The CDR3 reads CASSLTRGPYNEQFF. CDR3 nucleotide sequence: TGTGCCAGCAGTCTTACTAGGGGGCCGTACAATGAGCAGTTCTTC.

The chain uses TRBV9 and TRBJ2-1; TRBD2 matches 9 bases. From germline, CDR1 is SGDLS and CDR2 YYNGEE. The CDR3 runs 15 residues. V shed 3 bases, J shed 2 bases, and the junction held 3 bases outside the gene matches. This chain's CDR3 is CASSASGVAYNEQFF. CDR3 coding DNA: TGTGCCAGCAGCGCTAGCGGGGTCGCCTACAATGAGCAGTTCTTC.

V is TRBV5-6 and J is TRBJ1-1; tentative D call: TRBD1 (5 bases). CDR3 size: 14 residues. V shed 4 bases and J shed 4 bases, with 14 bases lying between them. Looked up from germline, CDR1 is SGHDT and CDR2 is YYEEEE. The CDR3 DNA follows: TGTGCCAGCAGCAGCACCGGGACTCGCACTGAAGCTTTCTTT. It encodes CASSSTGTRTEAFF. Using reference TRBV5-6 and TRBJ1-1 for the parts outside the CDR3, the full variable domain is DAGVTQSPTHLIKTRGQQVTLRCSPKSGHDTVSWYQQALGQGPQFIFQYYEEEERQRGNFPDRFSGHQFPNYSSELNVNALLLGDSALYLCASSSTGTRTEAFFGQGTRLTVV.

The CDR3 DNA reads as TGTGCCAGCAGCTTAGTGAGGGGGCAGAGTAATTCACCCCTCCACTTT. It is translated as CASSLVRGQSNSPLHF. The chain is built from TRBV11-2 and TRBJ1-6; 7 nucleotides agree with TRBD1. This CDR3 spans 16 amino acids. The germline gives CDR1 SGHAT, CDR2 FQNNGV. Germline trimming cut 1 base from V and 6 bases from J; bases unmatched to any gene: 6.

The chain links TRBV2 to TRBJ2-7; 11 nucleotides match TRBD2. Germline-derived CDR1 and CDR2 are SNHLY and FYNNEI. Unmatched junction bases numbered 3, after V lost 6 bases and J lost 2 bases. The CDR3 sequence is 14 residues long. CDR3 sequence reads: CASRVAGGTYEQYF. The DNA of the CDR3 is TGTGCCAGCAGGGTAGCGGGGGGGACCTACGAGCAGTACTTC.

The chain joins TRBV30 to TRBJ1-4; TRBD1 might be the D (6 bases). The CDR3 is 15 residues long. Trimming removed 1 base from V and 5 bases from J, with 14 bases in between. Germline values: CDR1 GTSNPN, CDR2 SVGIG (reference sequence). The CDR3 DNA reads TGTGCCTGGAGTGCCACAGGGTTACTAAATGAAAAACTGTTTTTT. This translates into CAWSATGLLNEKLFF.

This chain links TRBV7-9 with TRBJ2-1, with D possibly being TRBD1 (5 bases). Germline values: CDR1 SEHNR, CDR2 FQNEAQ (reference sequence). The CDR3 is 16 amino acids. Trimming cost V 1 base and J 0 bases, with 10 bases left between them. The CDR3 nucleotides read TGTGCCAGCAGCTTAGTAGGGGTTAGCTCCTACAATGAGCAGTTCTTC. This sequence encodes CASSLVGVSSYNEQFF.